The clone carrying this TCR beta chain has just one count. The protocol was immunoSEQ multiplex PCR, while the TCRdb copy is restricted to in-frame clones and leaves out a portion. The sample carries about 500,000 clones, 70% to 90% recorded once. The data are from a study of blood T cell repertoires in COVID-19. Study-wide context: Sites across the United States, Italy and Spain contributed samples from acute and convalescent COVID-19.

This CDR3 spans 15 amino acids. J was trimmed by 4 bases and V by 5 bases; bases with no gene match: 7. CDR1 is SGHTA and CDR2 is FQGTGA in the germline V gene. The receptor comes from a woman aged 45 to 65 with COVID-19, enrolled during active disease. Material for sequencing was peripheral blood. The chain joins TRBV7-3 to TRBJ2-3; 9 nucleotides agree with TRBD1. CDR3 region: CASSPTGGAADTQYF. As DNA, the CDR3 is TGTGCCAGCAGCCCAACAGGGGGCGCGGCAGATACGCAGTATTTT.